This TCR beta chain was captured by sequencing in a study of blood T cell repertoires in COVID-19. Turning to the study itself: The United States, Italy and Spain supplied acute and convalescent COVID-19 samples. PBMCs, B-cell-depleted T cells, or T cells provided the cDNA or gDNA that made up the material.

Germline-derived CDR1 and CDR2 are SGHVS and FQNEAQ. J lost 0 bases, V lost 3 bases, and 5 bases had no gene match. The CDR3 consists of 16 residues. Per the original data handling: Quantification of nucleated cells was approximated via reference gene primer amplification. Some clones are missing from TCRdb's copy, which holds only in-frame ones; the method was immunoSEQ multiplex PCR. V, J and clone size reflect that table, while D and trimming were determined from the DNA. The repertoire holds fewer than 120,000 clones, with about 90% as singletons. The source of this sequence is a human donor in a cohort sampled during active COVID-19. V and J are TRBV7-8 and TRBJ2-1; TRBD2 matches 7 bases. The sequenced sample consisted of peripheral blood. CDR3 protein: CASSLGDYPSYNEQFF. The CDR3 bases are TGTGCCAGCAGCTTGGGGGACTACCCCTCCTACAATGAGCAGTTCTTC.